The 5 T cell receptor beta chains given below trace back to one sample, sequenced in a study of shared clonotypes between healthy human individuals. Using immunoSEQ multiplex PCR, the repertoire was profiled, and TCRdb retains in-frame clones only, with some absent. The data show 500,000 to 550,000 clones, roughly 95% seen once. The sample consisted of naive CD4+ T cells sorted from blood. Subset denoted: CD45RA+ positively selected. The receptors were sampled from a woman in her 30s in good health.

The genes are TRBV5-1 and TRBJ2-4; D may correspond to TRBD1 or TRBD2 (6 bases each). V was clipped by 0 bases and J by 1 base, with 11 bases between them. The CDR3 totals 16 residues. Germline V gene data show CDR1 as SGHRS and CDR2 as YFSETQ. CDR3 nucleotides: TGCGCCAGCAGCTTGGGGGGGGCGCCGGCCAAAAACATTCAGTACTTC. Protein: CASSLGGAPAKNIQYF.

The chain uses TRBV9 and TRBJ2-1; TRBD2 matches at 13 bases. Germline V lookup: CDR1 SGDLS, CDR2 YYNGEE. The V and J ends lost 3 bases and 4 bases, in that order; junction bases with no gene match: 13. The CDR3 totals 19 residues. The CDR3, as DNA: TGTGCCAGCAGCGCCCTTCGACAACCGGGACTAGCGGGATACAATGAGCAGTTCTTC. Protein product: CASSALRQPGLAGYNEQFF.

This chain connects TRBV19 to TRBJ2-1; D is unresolved. The CDR3 is 14 amino acids. Trimming removed 3 bases at V and 6 bases at J, with 12 bases between. Looked up from germline, CDR1 is LNHDA and CDR2 is SQIVND (reference sequence). CDR3 DNA sequence: TGTGCCAGTAGTATCCGGACCCCGCCCAATGAGCAGTTCTTC. Translated, it gives CASSIRTPPNEQFF.

V gene TRBV25-1 combines with J gene TRBJ2-5; TRBD1 is a possible D gene (6 bases). The CDR3 spans 14 residues. Germline CDR1 MGHDK, CDR2 SYGVNS. Deletions cut 5 bases from V and 4 bases from J, with 14 bases between. CDR3: CASSPTGRAETQYF. The CDR3 nucleotides are TGTGCCAGCAGTCCCACAGGGAGAGCAGAGACCCAGTACTTC.

CDR3 nucleotides: TGTGCCAGCAGCGTCCCCGGGTCACCGGGAGCAGTCTCCTACAATGAGCAGTTCTTC. Its protein is CASSVPGSPGAVSYNEQFF. The chain uses TRBV9 and TRBJ2-1; tentative D call: TRBD2 (6 bases). Germline V CDR1 and CDR2: SGDLS, YYNGEE. CDR3 size: 19 residues. Trimming took 2 bases from V and 0 from J, leaving 21 bases between them.